This T cell receptor (beta chain) was sequenced in a study of T cells in Graves' hyperthyroidism and ophthalmopathy (dated by TCRdb to 2018 to 2020). Describing the broader study: Peripheral blood samples were taken at the time of initial diagnosis, prior to any treatment. To identify TCR V-J signatures that set the groups apart, the researchers used a discovery cohort of about a hundred patients, made up of under 50 with Graves' ophthalmopathy and some 60 with stable Graves' hyperthyroidism. Prospective prediction of ophthalmopathy was tested in an independent validation cohort of 18 to 20 hyperthyroidism patients and some 17 patients who later progressed to ophthalmopathy. The 100 or so discovery patients were randomly divided into training and test sets at a 7:3 ratio. In about 6 Graves' hyperthyroidism patients, the study also compared T-cell repertoires from thyroid tissue with T-cell repertoires from blood. Once sampling was done, hyperthyroidism patients were given methimazole at a starting dose of 30 mg daily, whereas ophthalmopathy patients were given high-dose intravenous methylprednisolone. The paper reports TCR Vbeta CDR3 sequencing of more than 120 peripheral blood samples: fewer than 50 ophthalmopathy, over 70 hyperthyroidism and around 17 progressor patients.

The TCR beta CDR3 regions were amplified from the RNA transcripts. A first-round RT-PCR of the TCR CDR3 used the HTBI primer set with the Qiagen OneStep RT-PCR kit. Libraries were constructed in a second round of multiplex PCR, after which size selection and purification were carried out. Paired-end sequencing of the libraries was performed with 100 bp reads on an Illumina HiSeq2000. As for how the authors treated the data: SOAPnuke was used to process the raw data, with reads discarded if the reads contained adapters or uncalled bases, had a mean Phred below 15, or lacked an exact constant-primer or identifier match. COPE v1.2.5 was used to merge high-quality paired reads, and clonotypes were defined as unique nucleotide sequences. MiTCR v1.1 was used to align the clonotypes against IMGT TRBV, TRBD and TRBJ reference segments. Analysis was restricted to V-J combinations with a frequency above 0.0001, which covered 98% to 99.2% of repertoires. A TCS score was defined as the ratio of F50 (clonal expansion) to E x V (chaos), with BLOSUM62-based TCRdist applied between CDR3 peptides within each V-J. Welch's t-statistics and random forest reduced 450 to 600 V-J features to 10 to 15, which were used in a naive Bayes classifier (R e1071). Using fastp at Q25 and MiXCR, TCRdb reprocessed the public reads and kept productive beta chains. Rows are unified per CDR3 protein, each entry keeping the most common DNA and genes. TCRdb's processing, not the authors' own work, is the source of the V and J calls. A total of 400,000 to 600,000 distinct CDR3 sequences appear in this sample, 20% to 25% of them only once. Around 27% of the sample lies in the top ten.

General findings and caveats noted by the study authors: Most expanded thyroid clonotypes (frequency above 0.001) were also detected in blood, a finding suggesting that blood repertoires may reflect thyroid immune responses. In validation, progression to ophthalmopathy was predicted by the model with almost 71% sensitivity and under 85% specificity, a median of approximately 6.5 months before onset. A model built on a 13 V-J signature distinguished ophthalmopathy from stable hyperthyroidism, reaching around 88% sensitivity and 81% to 83% specificity in cross-validation and 80%/75% in testing. No statistical method was used to set the sample size in advance, and investigators knew the group allocation.

According to the germline V gene, CDR1 reads SGHRS and CDR2 reads YFSETQ. V was cut back by 4 bases and J by 5 bases, leaving a gap of 12 bases between them. The CDR3 spans 13 residues, from the cysteine through the phenylalanine. CDR3 DNA is the only sequence kept; it has 39 bases, read in frame from the first base. A patient counted as having stable Graves' hyperthyroidism if no progression to ophthalmopathy occurred over 18 months of follow-up. Hyperthyroidism patients were newly diagnosed, with disease duration under 2 months, and aged 18 to 65 years. Patients with uncontrolled infections, other autoimmune diseases, pregnancy or lactation were excluded. Diagnoses were established on the basis of clinical symptoms, serum thyroxine and TRAb, thyroid ultrasound, and orbital computed tomography. PBMCs were separated from over 9 ml of fresh peripheral blood using Ficoll-Paque density gradient centrifugation. Trizol reagent was used to extract total RNA, and RNA quality was then checked on an Agilent 2100 Bioanalyzer.

This clonotype has ten or more counts. Which antigen it targets is not known. No base-level quality is on record; no much larger clone is a single base apart. The source is a man aged 18 to 35 with Graves' hyperthyroidism. The rearranged segments are TRBV5-1 and TRBJ2-5; the D gene is unclear. Material: blood. The DNA sequence is as follows: TGCGCCAGCAGCCCGGACGTAATGGAGACCCAGTACTTC. It encodes CASSPDVMETQYF.